Sequencing of this T cell receptor (beta chain) was carried out in a study of blood T cell repertoires in COVID-19. Germline V CDR1 and CDR2: MNHNY, SVGAGI (reference sequence). The CDR3 is 15 residues long. The ends lost 5 bases at V and 3 bases at J; junction bases unmatched: 8. This clone has a single count. TCRdb's copy holds only in-frame clones and misses some; the assay was immunoSEQ multiplex PCR. The data show 45,000 to 55,000 clones, 84% seen once. V usage is TRBV6-6 and J usage is TRBJ2-7; 9 bases line up with TRBD1. The sequencing sample was made of peripheral blood. This TCR was sampled from a man aged 45-60 years with acute or convalescent COVID-19. In DNA, the CDR3 is TGTGCCAGCAGTCTCCTCGGGGACAGGGACTACGAGCAGTACTTC. Amino acid sequence: CASSLLGDRDYEQYF.